This paragraph covers one TCR beta chain sequence. This clone's antigen is unknown. Base qualities are missing; no much larger clone stands one base away. Interpreted using the paper, the time point label stands for: baseline before first vaccination. Vaccinee samples came from UK trials COV001 and COV002, including a single-blind randomized controlled phase 2/3 trial of AZD1222 (ChAdOx1 nCoV-19) in healthy adults. For TCRbeta chain sequencing, PBMC samples from trial participants were taken at day 0 and at day 28 after the second dose. The data originate from a study of T cell responses to AZD1222 COVID-19 vaccine (dated by TCRdb to about 2021). Context from the whole study: AZD1222 recipients with second doses at about 4 weeks or about 12 weeks were pooled, because spike-specific TCR depth and breadth did not differ between schedules. TCR sequencing was performed for roughly 240 trial participants, of whom 207 were given two doses of AZD1222 and 26 were given two doses of MenACWY control vaccine. Trial participants were enrolled into age subgroups of 18-55, 56-69 and 70-plus years, which contained about 150, 27 and 61 TCR-sequenced participants, respectively.

What the research found in general, with its limitations: After two AZD1222 doses, spike-specific TCR breadth and depth were significantly higher than at day 0 and than in MenACWY recipients. Because no day 14 peak-response samples were available, repertoires were characterized only after the peak T cell response. In the small 56-69-year group, the increase in depth fell short of significance, most likely because of low power. Most participants were white British and females outnumbered males, and the authors suggested that clonal diversity may have been underestimated. The whole spike protein was spanned by vaccine-associated CD4 TCRs, and dominant responses were seen in regions 160-218 and 743-854. Reportedly, almost half of the unique spike-specific TCRs recognized epitopes lying outside the regions that are mutated in the B.1.351 and B.1.1.7 variants. Conclusions about previously exposed vaccinees are limited, since just six or seven AZD1222 recipients were seropositive for SARS-CoV-2 at baseline.

The CDR3 regions of human TCRbeta chains were analyzed by immunosequencing. The study's own analysis went as follows. TCRs in the repertoires were matched against a reference library of SARS-CoV-2-specific TCRs that had been generated with the MIRA antigen-specificity platform. Breadth meant the fraction of unique TCRs that were SARS-CoV-2-associated, whereas depth meant the fraction of total T cells that were SARS-CoV-2-associated. Using the MIRA data, each spike-specific TCR was mapped to the spike region that the TCR reacts to and placed in a CD4 or CD8 class. Log10-transformed breadth and depth values were compared by one-way ANOVA with Sidak's multiple comparisons tests. This is the immuneACCESS table as TCRdb keeps it, with only in-frame sequences that have V and J called. A part of the clones is gone; compared with another copy, unresolved V genes explain less than half, and the rest is unexplained. That table supplies the V and J calls and clone size; D and trimming were determined from the DNA. The sample records 150,000 to 200,000 clones, 85% to 95% of which are singletons. The ten largest clones add up to more than 1.1% of the sample.

Based on the germline V gene, the CDR1 and CDR2 sequences are ENHRY and SYGVKD. Trimming costs V 5 bases and J 0 bases, and their ends lie 10 bases apart. Measured from the cysteine to the phenylalanine, the CDR3 is 14 residues long. Solely the CDR3 DNA is kept, with 42 bases framed from the first base. The TCR was taken from an adult in good health. The V gene is TRBV10-3 and the J gene is TRBJ1-1; the best D guess is TRBD1, with 5 bases matching. The sequences come from peripheral blood, collected on day 0 of AZD1222 vaccination. The nucleotide sequence reads as follows: TGTGCCATCAGTCTGCACAGGCTGAACACTGAAGCTTTCTTT. Its protein reads: CAISLHRLNTEAFF.